The text below deals with one TCR beta chain. Its antigen specificity is not known. No base quality information exists; no much larger clone differs at one position. The data originate from a study of blood T cell repertoires in COVID-19 (dated by TCRdb to the early 2020s). With respect to the entire study: Samples from collaborators originated in the United States, Italy and Spain and spanned both the acute and convalescent phases of COVID-19. The dataset comprised deeply sampled blood TCRbeta repertoires from subjects exposed to, actively infected with, or recovered from COVID-19. The sample metadata nearly always contained a de-identified subject ID, COVID-19 status, age in years and sex. Where HLA class I and class II types were available, the types were taken from metadata supplied by the sample provider, not from assay-based typing. Samples were obtained from the ongoing ImmuneRACE study (first 160 participants) and from over a thousand subjects provided by 6 global collaborators. The repertoires were made available in a free public database intended to serve as a resource for research on the immune response to SARS-CoV-2. The material from the prospective study consisted of cDNA or gDNA derived from T cells, B-cell-depleted T cells, or PBMCs.

The CDR3 spans 13 residues, from the cysteine through the phenylalanine. Only CDR3 DNA remains: 39 bases, in frame from the first base. V is shortened by 4 bases, J by 1 base, and the region joining them spans 8 bases. CDR1 and CDR2 are read off the germline V gene as SGHTS and YDEGEE. The immunoSEQ Assay, a bias-controlled multiplex PCR, was used to amplify TCRbeta CDR3 regions from genomic DNA. As for the authors' bioinformatics: Within the assay, amplification of reference gene primers was used to estimate how many nucleated cells each sample contained. To quantify the absolute abundance of each unique TCRbeta CDR3 rearrangement, sequence reads were collapsed and filtered. For each sample, productive Simpson clonality was calculated as the square root of Simpson's diversity index across productive rearrangements. The immuneACCESS repertoire file appears here via TCRdb, limited to in-frame rearrangements. These files lack a portion of the clones; in checked studies, under half of the deficit traces to unresolved V genes, and the cause of the others is not known. The DNA was the basis for D and trimming; V, J and clone size are from that table. The sample table contains some 200,000 clones; only one count was recorded for roughly 82% of them. Around 9.5% of the sample is taken by the ten largest.

Whole blood was collected in K2EDTA tubes by collaborating institutions according to the institutions' own protocols. For TCRbeta analysis, collaborators shipped samples as frozen whole blood, isolated PBMCs, or DNA extracted from either of those sample types. Broader findings and caveats from the paper: Clinical and demographic metadata were provided uncurated, with the amount varying by source and participant.

The sequencing sample was made of peripheral blood. The chain joins TRBV5-8 to TRBJ2-5; tentative D gene TRBD2, with 6 bases matching. The sequence was obtained from a man aged 50 or older with active or convalescent COVID-19. The DNA sequence reads TGTGCCAGCAGCCGGGGACTCCAAGAGACCCAGTACTTC. Its translation is CASSRGLQETQYF.